This T cell receptor (beta chain) was found in a study of blood T cell repertoires in COVID-19. About the study: Donors in the United States, Italy and Spain gave samples during acute or convalescent COVID-19.

The V gene's germline CDR1 is KGHSH and CDR2 LQKENI. This CDR3 is 14 amino acids long. The germline V and J ends were trimmed by 3 bases and 3 bases, with 11 bases remaining between them. Methods used by the authors: Estimation of nucleated cell counts was performed using reference gene primer amplification. TCRdb's copy holds only in-frame clones and misses some; the assay was immunoSEQ multiplex PCR. Clone size and V and J calls were adopted from that table, with D and trimming inferred from the DNA. The sample shows about 60,000 clones, 70% to 85% of them seen only once. The rearrangement links TRBV18 to TRBJ1-1; D remains unclear. This receptor was identified in a man aged 70-80 years with active COVID-19. The specimen sequenced was peripheral blood. CDR3 loop: CASSPEGWDTEAFF. The CDR3 region has the DNA TGTGCCAGCTCACCCGAGGGATGGGACACTGAAGCTTTCTTT.